Presented here are 8 T cell receptor beta chains from one specimen sequenced in a study of read filtering for tumor transcriptome and immune sequencing (dated by TCRdb to 2020 to 2021). The sequencer listed for this sample is Illumina HiSeq 4000. The Immunoverse kit was used to build TCR libraries from roughly 370 ng RNA, with molecular barcoded adaptors covering alpha/delta and beta/gamma chains. TCRdb reprocessing: public reads trimmed at Q25 with fastp, clones called with MiXCR, in-frame beta chains kept. Each record represents a unique CDR3 protein, reported with the most common genes and DNA among its rows. Counted in this sample were roughly 130,000 distinct CDR3 sequences; roughly 13% of them appeared once. About 11% of the sample rests with the top ten. Material for sequencing was a population of CD138-negative cells sorted from bone marrow. The meaning of the sample's cell subset or site label: bone marrow mononuclear cells depleted of CD138+ plasma/myeloma cells by negative magnetic selection. These receptors were obtained from a donor older than 35 with multiple myeloma.

Many counts were recorded for this clonotype. This chain connects TRBV7-2 to TRBJ1-1, with 7 bases matching TRBD1. This CDR3 contains 16 residues. CDR1 is SGHTA and CDR2 is FQGNSA in the germline V gene. V gave up 5 bases and J gave up 1 base; unmatched junction bases: 10. As DNA, the CDR3 is TGTGCCAGCAGCAGGGGGCCAGCGAACCAGAACACTGAAGCTTTCTTT. As protein: CASSRGPANQNTEAFF.

In its sample, this clonotype was seen many times. The V call is TRBV12-3 or TRBV12-4, the J call TRBJ1-6; TRBD1 matches 7 bases. J was trimmed by 7 bases and V by 5 bases; bases with no gene match: 5. The CDR3 loop spans 14 amino acids. CDR3 region: CASSPGQRNSPLHF. DNA of the CDR3: TGTGCCAGCAGTCCGGGACAGCGGAATTCACCCCTCCACTTT.

This clonotype was counted many times. This sequence joins TRBV5-5 and TRBJ1-1; tentative D call: TRBD1 (5 bases). Trimming left V 2 bases short and J 1 base short, with 9 bases between. This CDR3 is 14 amino acids long. Germline V gives CDR1 SGHKS, CDR2 YYEKEE (reference sequence). CDR3 protein: CASSFQGGNTEAFF. The CDR3 nucleotides are TGTGCCAGCAGCTTTCAGGGAGGGAACACTGAAGCTTTCTTT.

In regard to this clonotype: Here the CDR3 omits its conserved ending phenylalanine or tryptophan, so a read error is the likely source. The V and J genes are TRBV20-1 and TRBJ2-1, with D uncertain. Germline loops: CDR1 DFQATT, CDR2 SNEGSKA (reference sequence). CDR3 length equals 14 residues. The CDR3 nucleotides read TGCAGTGCTAGAAAACCGAGCTCCTGCAATGAGCAGTTCCTC. It codes for CSARKPSSCNEQFL.

This clonotype was seen at least ten times. The genes are TRBV6-5 and TRBJ1-4, with a possible D match to TRBD1 (6 bases). Germline assignment: CDR1 MNHEY and CDR2 SVGAGI. Trimming removed 6 bases from V and 3 bases from J, with 14 bases in between. The CDR3 length is 15 residues. The CDR3 sequence: CASRSYRVPNEKLFF. The CDR3 DNA reads TGTGCCAGCAGGTCTTACAGGGTACCTAATGAAAAACTGTTTTTT.

This clonotype came up many times. CDR3 region: CSGTGTPPGSEQFF. The CDR3 region has the DNA TGCAGTGGAACTGGGACTCCACCGGGGAGTGAGCAGTTCTTC. V usage is TRBV20-1 and J usage is TRBJ2-1; weak D call: TRBD2 (6 bases). This CDR3 contains 14 residues. With 7 bases removed from V and 9 bases from J, the gap between germline ends came to 22 bases. CDR1 is DFQATT, CDR2 SNEGSKA, per germline (reference sequence).

This clonotype was counted many times. The chain couples TRBV5-6 to TRBJ2-3, with D perhaps matching TRBD1 (6 bases). The CDR3 runs 17 residues. Germline CDR1 is SGHDT and CDR2 is YYEEEE. V lost 5 bases to trimming and J lost 2 bases, with 21 bases between them. DNA of the CDR3: TGTGCCAGCAGTAGAACGACCGGGACAAGGCCCACAGATACGCAGTATTTT. Its translation: CASSRTTGTRPTDTQYF. Full variable domain (outside the CDR3, taken from reference TRBV5-6 and TRBJ2-3): DAGVTQSPTHLIKTRGQQVTLRCSPKSGHDTVSWYQQALGQGPQFIFQYYEEEERQRGNFPDRFSGHQFPNYSSELNVNALLLGDSALYLCASSRTTGTRPTDTQYFGPGTRLTVL.

This clonotype has at least ten counts. A read error may produce the germline difference seen at one junction end. This chain joins TRBV5-1 and TRBJ2-1, with TRBD1 matching over 9 bases. There are 15 residues in the CDR3. Germline values: CDR1 SGHRS, CDR2 YFSETQ. The CDR3 sequence: CASSPGQGPYNEQFF. CDR3 DNA: TGTGCCAGCAGTCCGGGACAGGGCCCCTACAATGAGCAGTTCTTC.